Presented here are 29 T cell receptor beta chains from one specimen sequenced in a study of T cell repertoires in cytomegalovirus infection. A single record per CDR3 protein comes from TCRdb applying MiXCR to the reads. The sample shows about 700,000 distinct CDR3 sequences, around 30% of them seen only once. These receptors' targets are unknown. Sequenced material: cultured PBMCs, taken from culture after CMV antigen stimulation. These receptors all come from a human donor in good health (CMV status not recorded). Some clones in this sample may be carry-over from other donors' samples.

This clonotype was observed a few times. This chain joins TRBV20-1 and TRBJ2-1, with 10 bases lining up with TRBD2. Germline V gene sequence: CDR1 DFQATT, CDR2 SNEGSKA (reference sequence). CDR3 length equals 14 residues. Losses at the gene ends were 1 base for V and 6 bases for J; bases not matched to a gene: 3. CDR3 loop: CSARVLAGANEQFF. CDR3 bases: TGCAGTGCTAGAGTCCTAGCGGGAGCCAATGAGCAGTTCTTC.

The chain has TRBV12-3 or TRBV12-4 and TRBJ2-3, with 7 nucleotides matching TRBD2. V lost 5 bases, J lost 10 bases, and 6 bases stayed unmatched. The length of the CDR3 is 12 residues. For the CDR3, the DNA is TGTGCCAGCAGTCCGGGGACTATGGCGCAGTATTTT. It specifies CASSPGTMAQYF.

This clonotype was detected only once. The rearrangement links TRBV11-2 to TRBJ2-1, with a possible D match to TRBD2 (7 bases). CDR1 is SGHAT, CDR2 FQNNGV, per germline. Trimming removed 1 base at V and 2 bases at J, with 15 bases between. The CDR3 covers 17 residues. Written as DNA, the CDR3 is TGTGCCAGCAGCTTAGGTAGGGGGGGCCACACCTACAATGAGCAGTTCTTC. It encodes CASSLGRGGHTYNEQFF.

This clonotype was found many times. The gene calls are TRBV7-2 and TRBJ1-3, with TRBD1 matching over 12 bases. CDR1 is SGHTA, CDR2 FQGNSA, per germline. This CDR3 has 15 residues. Losses at the gene ends were 3 bases for V and 4 bases for J; bases not matched to a gene: 1. Written as DNA, the CDR3 is TGTGCCAGCAGCTTTGGGACAGGGGGCGGAAACACCATATATTTT. It yields the protein CASSFGTGGGNTIYF.

This clonotype came up many times. The chain links TRBV7-6 to TRBJ1-5, with D possibly being TRBD1 (5 bases). Germline CDR1 SGHVS, CDR2 FNYEAQ. CDR3 length: 15 amino acids. Trimming cost V 3 bases and J 0 bases, with 9 bases left between them. The CDR3 loop reads CASSLGDNSNQPQHF. The DNA of the CDR3 is TGTGCCAGCAGCTTGGGGGATAATAGCAATCAGCCCCAGCATTTT.

This chain uses TRBV12-3 or TRBV12-4 with TRBJ2-6; D may be TRBD1 (5 bases). The CDR3 extends over 15 amino acids. Trimming cost V 0 bases and J 4 bases, with 7 bases left between them. The CDR3 loop reads CASSLAGVGANVLTF. The CDR3 nucleotides are TGTGCCAGCAGTTTAGCAGGGGTCGGGGCCAACGTCCTGACTTTC.

This clonotype was counted only a few times. J is TRBJ1-6 and V is TRBV4-1; possibly TRBD1 for D (5 bases). The germline V gene has CDR1 MGHRA and CDR2 YSYEKL. V was trimmed by 2 bases and J by 7 bases, leaving 12 bases between them. The length of the CDR3 is 15 residues. The DNA for the CDR3 is TGCGCCAGCAGCCAACAAGAAGCAGGGAATTCACCCCTCCACTTT. Protein product: CASSQQEAGNSPLHF.

The chain recombines TRBV7-2 with TRBJ2-7, with 8 bases matching TRBD2. The junction had 9 bases not matched to a gene; V was cut back by 1 base and J by 7 bases. The germline V gene encodes CDR1 SGHTA and CDR2 FQGNSA. This CDR3 region has 15 residues. In DNA form, the CDR3 reads TGTGCCAGCAGCTTAGGGGCGGGGGGAGTGTGGGAGCAGTACTTC. Translated: CASSLGAGGVWEQYF.

V and J are TRBV4-3 and TRBJ2-1; 7 bases are a match to TRBD2. The CDR3 is 17 residues long. J was trimmed by 7 bases and V by 3 bases; bases with no gene match: 15. CDR1 and CDR2 (germline): LGHNA, YSLEER. CDR3 region: CASSHALQRRESNEQFF. The CDR3 bases are TGCGCCAGCAGCCATGCACTCCAACGGCGGGAGTCAAATGAGCAGTTCTTC.

This sequence joins TRBV7-6 and TRBJ2-1; 8 positions agree with TRBD2. CDR1 is SGHVS, CDR2 FNYEAQ, per germline. The CDR3 spans 15 residues. The junction had 4 bases not matched to a gene; V was cut back by 1 base and J by 5 bases. CDR3 DNA sequence: TGTGCCAGCAGCTTAGTAACTAGCGGACACAATGAGCAGTTCTTC. Its translation is CASSLVTSGHNEQFF.

This chain joins TRBV10-3 and TRBJ2-1, with D unclear. The CDR3 is 17 residues long. The ends were cut back, 6 bases at V and 0 bases at J, with 18 bases in the middle. From germline, CDR1 is ENHRY and CDR2 SYGVKD. CDR3 in amino acids: CAISLLMTASSYNEQFF. The DNA of the CDR3 is TGTGCCATCAGCCTGCTGATGACGGCAAGCTCCTACAATGAGCAGTTCTTC.

V is TRBV2 and J is TRBJ2-1; no reliable D call. Germline V CDR1 and CDR2: SNHLY, FYNNEI. The CDR3 totals 15 residues. Between the trimmed V and J ends, which lost 1 base and 1 base, there was a span of 8 bases. Here the CDR3 reads CASSEEVGSYNEQFF. The CDR3, as DNA: TGTGCCAGCAGTGAAGAAGTGGGGTCCTACAATGAGCAGTTCTTC.

This clonotype was seen more than once but under ten times. This chain links TRBV5-6 with TRBJ2-6; D call uncertain. Germline V lookup: CDR1 SGHDT, CDR2 YYEEEE. V dropped 1 base and J dropped 1 base, with 12 bases sitting between them. The CDR3 spans 17 residues. CDR3 nucleotide sequence: TGTGCCAGCAGCTTGAGTTTATATGGATCTGGGGCCAACGTCCTGACTTTC. Its protein product is CASSLSLYGSGANVLTF.

This chain links TRBV19 with TRBJ2-7; D may be TRBD1 (5 bases). Germline CDR1 LNHDA, CDR2 SQIVND (reference sequence). This CDR3 contains 14 residues. Trimming took 6 bases from V and 1 from J, leaving 13 bases between them. This CDR3 reads CASSAAQGSYEQYF. The CDR3 bases are TGTGCCAGTAGCGCCGCGCAGGGATCCTACGAGCAGTACTTC. Full variable domain (rest looked up from reference TRBV19 and TRBJ2-7): DGGITQSPKYLFRKEGQNVTLSCEQNLNHDAMYWYRQDPGQGLRLIYYSQIVNDFQKGDIAEGYSVSREKKESFPLTVTSAQKNPTAFYLCASSAAQGSYEQYFGPGTRLTVT.

This chain uses TRBV25-1 with TRBJ2-5; weak D call: TRBD2 (6 bases). With 1 base removed from V and 4 bases from J, the gap between germline ends came to 10 bases. The CDR3 covers 14 residues. Germline V gene lookup returns CDR1 MGHDK and CDR2 SYGVNS. CDR3 DNA sequence: TGTGCCAGCAGTGAATGGGCGGGGAGAGAGACCCAGTACTTC. Protein product: CASSEWAGRETQYF. The full variable domain, rest sourced from reference TRBV25-1 and TRBJ2-5, is EADIYQTPRYLVIGTGKKITLECSQTMGHDKMYWYQQDPGMELHLIHYSYGVNSTEKGDLSSESTVSRIRTEHFPLTLESARPSHTSQYLCASSEWAGRETQYFGPGTRLLVL.

This chain joins TRBV20-1 and TRBJ2-6, with 7 bases identical to TRBD2. V lost 5 bases, J lost 4 bases, and 8 bases stayed unmatched. The CDR3 is 15 amino acids. The germline V gene has CDR1 DFQATT and CDR2 SNEGSKA (reference sequence). The CDR3 spells CSAGILGGGANVLTF. The CDR3 bases are TGCAGTGCTGGCATTCTCGGGGGGGGGGCCAACGTCCTGACTTTC.

The chain joins TRBV27 to TRBJ2-5, with 8 bases that match TRBD1. The CDR3 is made up of 16 amino acids. CDR1 and CDR2 from the germline V gene are MNHEY and SMNVEV (reference sequence). V lost 5 bases, J lost 0 bases, and 8 bases stayed unmatched. The CDR3, as DNA: TGTGCCAGCAGTGGACAGGGTCCCCCGTACCAAGAGACCCAGTACTTC. It is translated as CASSGQGPPYQETQYF.

This clonotype was found many times. The rearrangement joins TRBV4-3 to TRBJ2-3; D is perhaps TRBD2 (6 bases). This CDR3 contains 15 residues. Trimming stripped 1 base from V and 0 bases from J, with 8 bases between. Germline CDR1 and CDR2: LGHNA and YSLEER. Written as DNA, the CDR3 is TGCGCCAGCAGCCAAGTTCGGGGGAGCACAGATACGCAGTATTTT. Its protein product is CASSQVRGSTDTQYF.

This chain joins TRBV20-1 and TRBJ1-2; D is possibly TRBD1 (6 bases). The CDR3 is 13 residues long. In germline, CDR1 is DFQATT, CDR2 SNEGSKA (reference sequence). Deletions cut 1 base from V and 8 bases from J, with 14 bases between. The CDR3 protein is CSARVGGADGYTF. CDR3 bases: TGCAGTGCTAGAGTTGGGGGGGCTGACGGCTACACCTTC.

The J gene is TRBJ1-5, the V gene TRBV5-6; no definite D call. This CDR3 contains 14 residues. CDR1 and CDR2 (germline): SGHDT, YYEEEE. The ends were cut back, 2 bases at V and 5 bases at J, with 11 bases in the middle. CDR3 sequence reads: CASSFAGNDQPQHF. The CDR3 DNA sequence: TGTGCCAGCAGCTTTGCAGGTAACGATCAGCCCCAGCATTTT.

This clonotype showed up just a few times. The chain carries TRBV20-1 and TRBJ1-3; no firm D call. From germline, CDR1 is DFQATT and CDR2 SNEGSKA (reference sequence). The V and J ends lost 0 bases and 2 bases respectively, with 5 bases between them. The CDR3 is 13 amino acids. The CDR3 nucleotides are TGCAGTGCTAGAGATCTTCCTGGAAACACCATATATTTT. Protein product: CSARDLPGNTIYF.

The sample holds many counts of this clonotype. The chain has TRBV7-2 and TRBJ2-7; D not certain. Trimming took off 5 bases at V and 2 bases at J, with 16 bases between the two ends. This CDR3 comprises 15 residues. CDR1 is SGHTA, CDR2 FQGNSA, per germline. CDR3 in amino acids: CASSGQTSVTYEQYF. The CDR3 region has the DNA TGTGCCAGCAGCGGGCAGACGTCGGTTACCTACGAGCAGTACTTC.

This clonotype was counted ten times or more. The chain joins TRBV7-2 to TRBJ2-5, with a weak D call TRBD2 (7 bases). This CDR3 comprises 15 residues. CDR1 and CDR2 from the germline V gene are SGHTA and FQGNSA. V gave up 5 bases and J gave up 4 bases, with 17 bases separating them. As DNA, the CDR3 is TGTGCCAGCAGCCGGGAGGAGGGGGAAGGAGAGACCCAGTACTTC. This sequence encodes CASSREEGEGETQYF.

The chain is built from TRBV5-1 and TRBJ2-3; D may be TRBD2 (6 bases). V dropped 0 bases and J dropped 4 bases, with 15 bases sitting between them. Germline-derived CDR1 and CDR2 are SGHRS and YFSETQ. The CDR3 consists of 16 residues. The CDR3 here is CASSLARLGGADTQYF. In DNA form, the CDR3 reads TGCGCCAGCAGCTTGGCCAGGCTGGGGGGTGCAGATACGCAGTATTTT.

V and J are TRBV29-1 and TRBJ2-7, with 7 bases fitting TRBD1. After removal of 1 base from V and 4 bases from J, the junction contained 7 bases not matched to a gene. The CDR3 is 14 residues long. Germline-derived CDR1 and CDR2 are SQVTM and ANQGSEA. The CDR3 region is CSVEGQGEVYEQYF. CDR3 in DNA: TGCAGCGTTGAAGGACAGGGAGAAGTTTACGAGCAGTACTTC.

The V gene is TRBV20-1, the J gene TRBJ1-1; D is possibly TRBD1 (6 bases). Trimming cost V 4 bases and J 1 base, with 13 bases left between them. The germline V gene has CDR1 DFQATT and CDR2 SNEGSKA (reference sequence). This CDR3 is 14 amino acids long. As DNA, the CDR3 is TGCAGTGCTACTACAGGGTCAGCGAACACTGAAGCTTTCTTT. The encoded protein is CSATTGSANTEAFF.

This clonotype was seen many times. The V and J genes are TRBV7-2 and TRBJ2-4; D ambiguous. Germline values: CDR1 SGHTA, CDR2 FQGNSA. The CDR3 is 16 amino acids. Between the trimmed V and J ends, which lost 1 base and 4 bases, there was a span of 14 bases. CDR3 bases: TGTGCCAGCAGCTTAGTCGGTTCGCCAGAAAAAAACATTCAGTACTTC. It specifies CASSLVGSPEKNIQYF.

This clonotype was observed a few times. This sequence joins TRBV12-3 or TRBV12-4 and TRBJ2-2, with a possible D match to TRBD1 (6 bases). The CDR3 is made up of 15 amino acids. V lost 6 bases and J 2 bases, leaving 13 bases between the germline ends. In DNA, the CDR3 is TGTGCCAGCAGACTGACAGGTGCCAACACCGGGGAGCTGTTTTTT. Amino acid sequence: CASRLTGANTGELFF.

The V call is TRBV5-1, the J call TRBJ2-1; 7 nucleotides line up with TRBD1. The trim removed 0 bases at V and 10 bases at J, leaving 7 bases unmatched. The CDR3 spans 14 residues. In germline, CDR1 is SGHRS, CDR2 YFSETQ. This CDR3 is CASSLGQGFSEQFF. The CDR3 region has the DNA TGCGCCAGCAGCTTGGGACAGGGCTTCTCAGAGCAGTTCTTC.